What follows are 28 T cell receptor beta chains derived from one specimen sequenced in a study of T and B cells in COVID-19 patients. Multiplex PCR with BIOMED2 TRB-A/B primer pools amplified TRB rearrangements. Each CDR3 protein is one row after TCRdb ran MiXCR on the multiplex PCR reads. Among 5,300 or so distinct CDR3 sequences, 27% were seen once, and the ten largest hold roughly 35%. TRB was amplified from approximately 250-480 ng of blood genomic DNA. The sample comprised blood. The source is a human donor with active COVID-19. The donor label of this sample is uncertain.

The V call is TRBV6-5, the J call TRBJ1-5; 7 bases are shared with TRBD1. Germline V gives CDR1 MNHEY, CDR2 SVGAGI. The CDR3 has 14 amino acids. V was clipped by 5 bases and J by 2 bases; unmatched bases: 3. The CDR3 DNA sequence: TGTGCCAGCAGTCTCGGACAGGGCAATCAGCCCCAGCATTTT. Protein product: CASSLGQGNQPQHF.

Only a few counts were recorded for this clonotype. The chain has TRBV18 and TRBJ2-7, with 8 bases fitting TRBD1. This CDR3 contains 15 residues. From germline, CDR1 is KGHSH and CDR2 LQKENI. V was pared by 6 bases and J by 5 bases, with 12 bases of the junction left unmatched. CDR3 sequence (DNA): TGTGCCAGCTCGAAAGCAAGGACAGGGACCCACGAGCAGTACTTC. It encodes CASSKARTGTHEQYF.

This clonotype counts as medium-sized. An end of the junction differs from the germline gene, which may be a read error. The chain employs TRBV5-4 and TRBJ2-1, with D perhaps matching TRBD1 (5 bases). The CDR3 is 12 amino acids. CDR1 and CDR2 from the germline V gene are SGHNT and YYREEE (reference sequence). CDR3 sequence (DNA): TGTGCCAGCGGCTTAGACAGTCAGGGGCAGTTCTTC. It codes for CASGLDSQGQFF.

Comments on this clonotype: Given a much more abundant clone one base away, this may be a read error. The rearrangement links TRBV5-6 to TRBJ2-1; 8 bases map to TRBD1. The CDR3 loop spans 15 amino acids. Germline assignment: CDR1 SGHDT and CDR2 YYEEEE. The CDR3 region has the DNA TGTGCCAGCAGCCTCGGACAGGGCCCCTACAATGAGCAGATCTTC. This sequence encodes CASSLGQGPYNEQIF. The variable domain in full, with the rest retrieved from reference TRBV5-6 and TRBJ2-1, is DAGVTQSPTHLIKTRGQQVTLRCSPKSGHDTVSWYQQALGQGPQFIFQYYEEEERQRGNFPDRFSGHQFPNYSSELNVNALLLGDSALYLCASSLGQGPYNEQIFGPGTRLTVL.

The chain recombines TRBV18 with TRBJ2-7, with 9 bases fitting TRBD1. V lost 3 bases and J lost 2; bases outside the gene matches: 5. Germline values: CDR1 KGHSH, CDR2 LQKENI. The CDR3 is made up of 15 amino acids. The chain's CDR3 is CASSPPGQGAYEQYF. CDR3 in DNA: TGTGCCAGCTCACCCCCGGGACAGGGTGCCTACGAGCAGTACTTC.

This clonotype is categorized as large (0.1 to 1%). The chain carries TRBV19 and TRBJ1-1; tentative D call: TRBD1 (5 bases). The ends were cut back, 2 bases at V and 2 bases at J, with 12 bases in the middle. CDR3 size: 15 residues. The germline V gene has CDR1 LNHDA and CDR2 SQIVND (reference sequence). The CDR3 reads CASSILSTVNTEAFF. CDR3 in DNA: TGTGCCAGTAGTATACTCTCGACAGTAAACACTGAAGCTTTCTTT.

The rearrangement joins TRBV11-3 to TRBJ1-1; no reliable D call. Germline CDR1 is SGHNT and CDR2 is YENEEA. The CDR3 extends over 14 amino acids. Trimming shortened V by 6 bases and J by 0 bases, and 11 bases separated the two germline ends. The CDR3 DNA is TGTGCCAGCAGACTAACAGCATTGAACACTGAAGCTTTCTTT. Its translation is CASRLTALNTEAFF.

Only a few counts were recorded for this clonotype. The chain links TRBV18 to TRBJ2-7; 7 bases are a match to TRBD1. CDR3 size: 15 residues. CDR1 is KGHSH, CDR2 LQKENI, per germline. The ends lost 6 bases at V and 0 bases at J; junction bases unmatched: 8. The CDR3 is CASSTVTGTSYEQYF. CDR3 nucleotides: TGTGCCAGCTCTACCGTGACAGGGACCTCCTACGAGCAGTACTTC.

V usage is TRBV27 and J usage is TRBJ1-6; D perhaps matches TRBD1 (6 bases). The CDR3 is 19 residues long. Germline-derived CDR1 and CDR2 are MNHEY and SMNVEV (reference sequence). V was shortened by 3 bases and J by 0 bases, with 18 bases between the two germline ends. CDR3 nucleotide sequence: TGTGCCAGCAGTTTCCTCCCCACAGGGCGCCTCTCCTATAATTCACCCCTCCACTTT. This gives the protein CASSFLPTGRLSYNSPLHF.

This clonotype showed up just a few times. V gene TRBV6-5 combines with J gene TRBJ2-7; TRBD2 agrees at 7 bases. Germline V lookup: CDR1 MNHEY, CDR2 SVGAGI. CDR3 length: 14 amino acids. Trimming cost V 8 bases and J 2 bases; bases outside gene matches: 9. CDR3: CASAPGLKTYEQYF. The CDR3 DNA is TGTGCCAGCGCACCGGGACTAAAGACCTACGAGCAGTACTTC.

Judged by abundance, this clonotype is medium-sized. V usage is TRBV18 and J usage is TRBJ2-2; TRBD2 matches 8 bases. This CDR3 contains 16 residues. The J segment lost 0 bases and the V segment lost 3 bases, leaving 3 bases of the junction unmatched. Germline V gives CDR1 KGHSH, CDR2 LQKENI. The CDR3 bases are TGTGCCAGCTCACCCCGGGAGGGGGCGAACACCGGGGAGCTGTTTTTT. Amino acids: CASSPREGANTGELFF. Based on the CDR3 plus reference TRBV18 and TRBJ2-2, the full variable domain is NAGVMQNPRHLVRRRGQEARLRCSPMKGHSHVYWYRQLPEEGLKFMVYLQKENIIDESGMPKERFSAEFPKEGPSILRIQQVVRGDSAAYFCASSPREGANTGELFFGEGSRLTVL.

The sample holds a few counts of this clonotype. The rearrangement joins TRBV12-3 or TRBV12-4 to TRBJ1-1; a possible D gene is TRBD1 (5 bases). Trimming took off 3 bases at V and 4 bases at J, with 12 bases between the two ends. The CDR3 length is 14 residues. CDR3 sequence reads: CASSFKGKITEAFF. The DNA of the CDR3 is TGTGCCAGCAGTTTCAAGGGGAAGATCACTGAAGCTTTCTTT.

V and J are TRBV20-1 and TRBJ2-7; D not resolved. The V gene's germline CDR1 is DFQATT and CDR2 SNEGSKA (reference sequence). The CDR3 runs 11 residues. V lost 1 base and J 0 bases, leaving 1 base between the germline ends. CDR3 coding DNA: TGCAGTGCTAGAGTCTCCTACGAGCAGTACTTC. It specifies CSARVSYEQYF.

By its share, this clonotype is medium-sized. This sequence joins TRBV19 and TRBJ2-1; TRBD1 agrees at 9 bases. J was trimmed by 6 bases and V by 3 bases; bases with no gene match: 9. From germline, CDR1 is LNHDA and CDR2 SQIVND (reference sequence). The CDR3 runs to 16 residues. The CDR3 sequence: CASSMSGTGFGNEQFF. The CDR3 DNA reads as TGTGCCAGTAGTATGAGCGGGACAGGGTTTGGCAATGAGCAGTTCTTC.

The rearrangement joins TRBV20-1 to TRBJ2-7, with TRBD1 matching over 9 bases. The V gene end was trimmed by 4 bases and the J gene end by 6 bases; junction bases not matched to a gene: 7. This CDR3 comprises 13 residues. Looked up from germline, CDR1 is DFQATT and CDR2 is SNEGSKA (reference sequence). CDR3 residues: CSATRTGAGEQYF. In DNA form, the CDR3 reads TGCAGTGCTACTAGGACAGGGGCCGGCGAGCAGTACTTC.

The chain combines TRBV20-1 with TRBJ2-7; D is unclear. The germline CDR1 and CDR2 sequences are DFQATT and SNEGSKA (reference sequence). This CDR3 has 14 amino acids. Trimming removed 0 bases from V and 1 base from J, with 10 bases in between. The chain's CDR3 is CSAREGGSSYEQYF. For the CDR3, the DNA is TGCAGTGCTAGAGAGGGCGGCAGTTCCTACGAGCAGTACTTC.

This clonotype was observed once. The chain is built from TRBV5-1 and TRBJ2-7; D is perhaps TRBD1 or TRBD2 (5 bases each). In germline, CDR1 is SGHRS, CDR2 YFSETQ. The CDR3 totals 14 residues. Trimming pared 7 bases from V and 6 bases from J, leaving 20 bases between. The CDR3 sequence: CASLCVSGLCEQYF. CDR3 nucleotides: TGCGCCAGCCTCTGCGTTTCGGGGCTCTGCGAGCAGTACTTC.

This clonotype ranks as medium-sized. The V call is TRBV19, the J call TRBJ1-2, with 7 bases aligning to TRBD1. The CDR3 loop spans 14 amino acids. The germline CDR1 and CDR2 sequences are LNHDA and SQIVND (reference sequence). The V and J ends lost 7 bases and 4 bases, in that order; junction bases with no gene match: 9. CDR3 sequence reads: CASTPRDSPYGYTF. CDR3 coding DNA: TGTGCCAGTACCCCTCGGGACAGCCCCTATGGCTACACCTTC.

V usage is TRBV6-2 or TRBV6-3 and J usage is TRBJ2-7; D uncertain. This CDR3 has 13 amino acids. CDR1 is MNHEY and CDR2 is SVGEGT in the germline V gene. V lost 0 bases and J 7 bases, leaving 10 bases between the germline ends. CDR3 region: CASSYSILGEQYF. In DNA, the CDR3 is TGTGCCAGCAGTTACTCGATTTTAGGGGAGCAGTACTTC.

The chain has TRBV30 and TRBJ2-7; D may be TRBD1 (6 bases). CDR1 is GTSNPN, CDR2 SVGIG, per germline (reference sequence). V was clipped by 4 bases and J by 5 bases, with 18 bases between them. This CDR3 region has 14 residues. CDR3 amino acids: CAWTKEQGGHEQYF. CDR3 DNA: TGTGCCTGGACTAAGGAACAGGGCGGACACGAGCAGTACTTC. The full variable domain, its missing parts supplied by reference TRBV30 and TRBJ2-7, is SQTIHQWPATLVQPVGSPLSLECTVEGTSNPNLYWYRQAAGRGLQLLFYSVGIGQISSEVPQNLSASRPQDRQFILSSKKLLLSDSGFYLCAWTKEQGGHEQYFGPGTRLTVT.

The J gene is TRBJ1-4, the V gene TRBV5-6; a possible D gene is TRBD1 (6 bases). Trimming removed 2 bases from V and 8 bases from J, with 28 bases in between. This CDR3 has 19 residues. CDR1 is SGHDT, CDR2 YYEEEE, per germline. In nucleotides, the CDR3 is TGTGCCAGCAGCTTATCAGGGGTGGGGGACCCAAGCGGATTCGAAAAACTGTTTTTT. It translates to CASSLSGVGDPSGFEKLFF.

This clonotype was counted between two and nine times. The chain couples TRBV19 to TRBJ1-2, with D possibly being TRBD1 (5 bases). The germline V gene encodes CDR1 LNHDA and CDR2 SQIVND (reference sequence). The CDR3 has 14 amino acids. V was trimmed by 2 bases and J by 6 bases, leaving 13 bases between them. The CDR3 nucleotides read TGTGCCAGTAGTATACAGGGTAGAGGCGATGGCTACACCTTC. Protein: CASSIQGRGDGYTF.

This clonotype is termed medium-sized (0.01 to 0.1%). This chain connects TRBV12-3 or TRBV12-4 to TRBJ2-3; maybe TRBD1 (5 bases). The V end was cut by 6 bases, the J end by 1 base, with 17 bases between. The CDR3 covers 16 residues. In DNA form, the CDR3 reads TGTGCCAGCAGCTCCACCAATGTCAGGGGCACAGATACGCAGTATTTT. Its protein product is CASSSTNVRGTDTQYF.

This clonotype was seen only a few times. J is TRBJ1-2 and V is TRBV5-6, with TRBD1 matching over 7 bases. In germline, CDR1 is SGHDT, CDR2 YYEEEE. V lost 1 base and J lost 3; bases outside the gene matches: 9. CDR3 length equals 16 residues. DNA for the CDR3: TGTGCCAGCAGCTTGACGGAAGGGGGCCTAGACTATGGCTACACCTTC. It yields the protein CASSLTEGGLDYGYTF.

The rearrangement uses TRBV7-2 and TRBJ2-3; 9 bases are a match to TRBD2. Trimming took 1 base from V and 3 from J; bases not matched to a gene: 2. CDR3 length: 15 residues. Germline V CDR1 and CDR2: SGHTA, FQGNSA. The CDR3 sequence: CASSLGGGATDTQYF. Written as DNA, the CDR3 is TGTGCCAGCAGCTTAGGCGGGGGGGCGACAGATACGCAGTATTTT. Based on the CDR3 plus reference TRBV7-2 and TRBJ2-3, the full variable domain is GAGVSQSPSNKVTEKGKDVELRCDPISGHTALYWYRQSLGQGLEFLIYFQGNSAPDKSGLPSDRFSAERTGGSVSTLTIQRTQQEDSAVYLCASSLGGGATDTQYFGPGTRLTVL.

This clonotype was observed once. The rearrangement uses TRBV4-1 and TRBJ2-3; D is undetermined. This CDR3 is built from 14 residues. Germline-derived CDR1 and CDR2 are MGHRA and YSYEKL. Trimming stripped 1 base from V and 2 bases from J, with 7 bases between. As DNA, the CDR3 is TGCGCCAGCAGCCAAGGTAGACCCACAGATACGCAGTATTTT. The encoded protein is CASSQGRPTDTQYF.

This clonotype came up a few times. The J gene is TRBJ1-4, the V gene TRBV5-4, with TRBD1 as a possible D gene (6 bases). V lost 4 bases, J lost 7 bases, and 14 bases lay in between. CDR3 length equals 14 residues. CDR1 is SGHNT, CDR2 YYREEE, per germline (reference sequence). Written as DNA, the CDR3 is TGTGCCAGCAGCCTTCAGGGGAATATTGAAAAACTGTTTTTT. It is translated as CASSLQGNIEKLFF.

Regarding this clonotype: Just one base apart from a much larger clone, this may be a read error. CDR3 residues: CTSSYSAASDTEAFF. For the CDR3, the DNA is TGTACCAGCAGTTACTCGGCGGCATCGGACACTGAAGCTTTCTTT. The chain uses TRBV6-5 and TRBJ1-1; D uncertain. The CDR3 runs 15 residues. Looked up from germline, CDR1 is MNHEY and CDR2 is SVGAGI.